Following are 11 T cell receptor beta chains from one sample sequenced in a study of beta chain features in type 1 diabetes. Since all of the isolated RNA was reverse transcribed, expressed TCRB transcripts were what got sequenced. Some clones are missing from TCRdb's copy, which holds only in-frame ones; the method was immunoSEQ multiplex PCR. Among almost 350,000 clones listed, 7.5% to 9% were seen once. The sequenced sample consisted of central memory CD4+ T cells from blood. The receptors were sampled from a young woman in good health.

The rearrangement links TRBV7-2 to TRBJ2-1; 11 nucleotides agree with TRBD2. Germline V gene sequence: CDR1 SGHTA, CDR2 FQGNSA. V gave up 1 base and J gave up 7 bases; unmatched junction bases: 6. The CDR3 covers 16 residues. Here the CDR3 DNA reads TGTGCCAGCAGCTTAGTAGCGGGAGGGCCTCAAAATGAGCAGTTCTTC. The encoded protein is CASSLVAGGPQNEQFF.

CDR3 sequence reads: CASSNRDAYNNEQFF. The DNA of the CDR3 is TGTGCCAGCAGCAACCGGGACGCCTACAACAATGAGCAGTTCTTC. This rearrangement joins TRBV7-9 to TRBJ2-1; tentatively, D is TRBD1 or TRBD2 (5 bases each). V was cut by 5 bases and J by 5 bases, with 16 bases left in between. Germline lookup yields CDR1 SEHNR and CDR2 FQNEAQ (reference sequence). The CDR3 is 15 amino acids. Full variable domain (remainder filled in from reference TRBV7-9 and TRBJ2-1): DTGVSQNPRHKITKRGQNVTFRCDPISEHNRLYWYRQTLGQGPEFLTYFQNEAQLEKSRLLSDRFSAERPKGSFSTLEIQRTEQGDSAMYLCASSNRDAYNNEQFFGPGTRLTVL.

This clone was recorded many times. The chain recombines TRBV7-6 with TRBJ2-1; 7 bases are shared with TRBD1. Per the germline V gene, CDR1 is SGHVS and CDR2 is FNYEAQ. Trimming removed 3 bases from V and 5 bases from J; junction bases left unmatched: 4. The CDR3 sequence is 14 residues long. CDR3 in DNA: TGTGCCAGCAGCTTGGGACAGAGTGACAATGAGCAGTTCTTC. Translation gives CASSLGQSDNEQFF. The full variable domain, completed using reference TRBV7-6 and TRBJ2-1, is GAGVSQSPRYKVTKRGQDVALRCDPISGHVSLYWYRQALGQGPEFLTYFNYEAQQDKSGLPNDRFSAERPEGSISTLTIQRTEQRDSAMYRCASSLGQSDNEQFFGPGTRLTVL.

The chain employs TRBV7-9 and TRBJ1-5, with D perhaps TRBD1 (5 bases). Germline values: CDR1 SEHNR, CDR2 FQNEAQ (reference sequence). The CDR3 runs to 15 residues. Deletions cut 0 bases from V and 5 bases from J, with 11 bases between. CDR3 residues: CASSLAVGDYQPQHF. DNA of the CDR3: TGTGCCAGCAGCTTAGCGGTAGGGGATTATCAGCCCCAGCATTTT.

The V call is TRBV4-2, the J call TRBJ2-1; D may be TRBD2 (5 bases). The CDR3 length is 13 residues. Trimming took off 2 bases at V and 6 bases at J, with 8 bases between the two ends. Germline V CDR1 and CDR2: LGHNA, YNFKEQ. In DNA form, the CDR3 reads TGTGCCAGCAGCCAAAGAGCGGTCAATGAGCAGTTCTTC. As protein: CASSQRAVNEQFF.

In its sample, this clone was seen a few times. This chain links TRBV6-1 with TRBJ1-5; D is uncertain. This CDR3 has 13 amino acids. Per germline, CDR1 MNHNS and CDR2 SASEGT. V was shortened by 1 base and J by 4 bases, with 5 bases between the two germline ends. CDR3 amino acids: CASSEGWNQPQHF. DNA of the CDR3: TGTGCCAGCAGTGAAGGTTGGAATCAGCCCCAGCATTTT.

This clone was observed at least ten times. This sequence joins TRBV11-2 and TRBJ2-1; D is possibly TRBD1 (6 bases). The CDR3 covers 15 residues. Trimming pared 3 bases from V and 9 bases from J, leaving 18 bases between. Germline-derived CDR1 and CDR2 are SGHAT and FQNNGV. The CDR3 region has the DNA TGTGCCAGCAGCTTGAATACAGGGTTTATCGGTGAGCAGTTCTTC. Protein product: CASSLNTGFIGEQFF.

This clone was seen many times. J is TRBJ1-4 and V is TRBV7-8; D remains unclear. Germline assignment: CDR1 SGHVS and CDR2 FQNEAQ. The CDR3 extends over 15 amino acids. V was cut by 4 bases and J by 0 bases, with 9 bases left in between. Written as DNA, the CDR3 is TGTGCCAGCAGCTCACACAGTGCAACTAATGAAAAACTGTTTTTT. Protein: CASSSHSATNEKLFF.

This clone appeared a few times. The genes are TRBV7-2 and TRBJ2-3; D unclear. The CDR3 is made up of 13 amino acids. Trimming stripped 8 bases from V and 1 base from J, with 10 bases between. The germline CDR1 and CDR2 sequences are SGHTA and FQGNSA. For the CDR3, the DNA is TGTGCCAGCGGGCCCCAGGGCACAGATACGCAGTATTTT. Its translation: CASGPQGTDTQYF.

This clone has ten or more counts. The rearrangement uses TRBV28 and TRBJ2-4; D possibly corresponds to TRBD1 (5 bases). CDR3 length equals 14 residues. Trimming stripped 4 bases from V and 1 base from J, with 8 bases between. Germline-derived CDR1 and CDR2 are MDHEN and SYDVKM. For the CDR3, the DNA is TGTGCCAGCAGTTCCCAGGGTGCCAAAAACATTCAGTACTTC. Amino acids: CASSSQGAKNIQYF.

This clone was seen a few times. The chain uses TRBV28 and TRBJ2-4; tentatively, D is TRBD2 (6 bases). V was cut by 6 bases and J by 2 bases, with 14 bases left in between. The CDR3 extends over 15 amino acids. CDR1 and CDR2 (germline): MDHEN, SYDVKM. The CDR3 DNA is TGTGCCAGCAGCGGGAGCGATTGGTCCAAAAACATTCAGTACTTC. Its translation is CASSGSDWSKNIQYF.